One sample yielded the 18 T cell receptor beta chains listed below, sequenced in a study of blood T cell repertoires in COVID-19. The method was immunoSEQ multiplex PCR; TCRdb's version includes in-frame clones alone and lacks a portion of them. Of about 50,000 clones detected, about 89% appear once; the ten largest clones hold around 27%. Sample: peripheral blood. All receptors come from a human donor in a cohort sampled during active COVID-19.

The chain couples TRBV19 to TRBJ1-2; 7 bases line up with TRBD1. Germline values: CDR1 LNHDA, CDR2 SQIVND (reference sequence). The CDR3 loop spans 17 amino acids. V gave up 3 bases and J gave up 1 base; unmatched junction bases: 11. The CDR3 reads CASSIPDRPPFNYGYTF. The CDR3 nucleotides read TGTGCCAGTAGTATCCCGGACAGGCCTCCCTTTAACTATGGCTACACCTTC.

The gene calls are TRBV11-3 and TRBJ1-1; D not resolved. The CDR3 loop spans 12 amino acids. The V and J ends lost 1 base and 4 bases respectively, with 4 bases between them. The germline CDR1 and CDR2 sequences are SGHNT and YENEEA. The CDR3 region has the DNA TGTGCCAGCAGCTTAGTCGGCACTGAAGCTTTCTTT. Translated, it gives CASSLVGTEAFF.

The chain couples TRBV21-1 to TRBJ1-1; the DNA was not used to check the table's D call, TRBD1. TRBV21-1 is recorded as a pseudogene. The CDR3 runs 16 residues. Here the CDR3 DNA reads TGTGCCAGCAGCAAATACGGCAGGGGAGAGAACACTGAAGCTTTCTTT. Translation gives CASSKYGRGENTEAFF.

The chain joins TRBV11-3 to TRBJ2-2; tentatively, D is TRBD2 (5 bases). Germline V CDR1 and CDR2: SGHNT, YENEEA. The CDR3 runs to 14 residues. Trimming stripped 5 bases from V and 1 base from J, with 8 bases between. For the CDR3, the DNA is TGTGCCAGCAGCCTGGACTGGAACACCGGGGAGCTGTTTTTT. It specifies CASSLDWNTGELFF.

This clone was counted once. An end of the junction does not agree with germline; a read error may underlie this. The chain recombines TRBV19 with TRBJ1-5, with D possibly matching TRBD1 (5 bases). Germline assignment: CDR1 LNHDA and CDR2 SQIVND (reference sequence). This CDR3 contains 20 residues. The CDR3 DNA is TGTGCCAGTACCGTCGAGGGGCGCCGGGACTACGATACCAGGGATCATCCCCAGCATTTT. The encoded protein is CASTVEGRRDYDTRDHPQHF.

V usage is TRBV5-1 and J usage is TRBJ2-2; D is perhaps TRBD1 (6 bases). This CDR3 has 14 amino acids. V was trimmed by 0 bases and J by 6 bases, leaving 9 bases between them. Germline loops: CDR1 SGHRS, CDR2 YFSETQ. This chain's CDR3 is CASSLDRVAGELFF. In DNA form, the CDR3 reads TGCGCCAGCAGCTTGGACAGGGTTGCCGGGGAGCTGTTTTTT.

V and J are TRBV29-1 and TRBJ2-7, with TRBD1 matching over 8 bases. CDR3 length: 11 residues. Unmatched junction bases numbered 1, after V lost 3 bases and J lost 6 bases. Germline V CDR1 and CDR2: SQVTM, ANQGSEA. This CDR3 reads CSVDGTGEQYF. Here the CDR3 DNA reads TGCAGCGTTGACGGGACAGGCGAGCAGTACTTC.

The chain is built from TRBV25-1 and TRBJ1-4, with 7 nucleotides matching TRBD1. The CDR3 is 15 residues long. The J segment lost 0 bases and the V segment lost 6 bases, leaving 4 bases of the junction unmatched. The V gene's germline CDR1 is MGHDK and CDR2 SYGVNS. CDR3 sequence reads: CASSTGVATNEKLFF. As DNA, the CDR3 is TGTGCCAGCAGCACAGGGGTTGCAACTAATGAAAAACTGTTTTTT.

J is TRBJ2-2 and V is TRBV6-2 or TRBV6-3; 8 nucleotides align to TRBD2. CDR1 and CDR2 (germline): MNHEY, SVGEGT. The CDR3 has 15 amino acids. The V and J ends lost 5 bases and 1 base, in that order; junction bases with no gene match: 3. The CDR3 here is CASSPSGRNTGELFF. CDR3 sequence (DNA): TGTGCCAGCAGTCCGAGCGGGAGGAACACCGGGGAGCTGTTTTTT.

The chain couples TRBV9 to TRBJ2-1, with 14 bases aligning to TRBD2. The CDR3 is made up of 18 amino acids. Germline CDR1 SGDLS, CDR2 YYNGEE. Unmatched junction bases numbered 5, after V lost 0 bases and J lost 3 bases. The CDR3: CASSVETSGRALYNEQFF. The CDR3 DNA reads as TGTGCCAGCAGCGTAGAGACTAGCGGGAGGGCCCTCTACAATGAGCAGTTCTTC.

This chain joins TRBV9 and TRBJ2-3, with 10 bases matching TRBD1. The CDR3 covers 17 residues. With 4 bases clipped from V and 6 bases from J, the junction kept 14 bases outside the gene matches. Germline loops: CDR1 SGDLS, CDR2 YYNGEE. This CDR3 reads CASSSDPGTGARDTQYF. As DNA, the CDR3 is TGTGCCAGCAGCTCCGACCCCGGGACAGGGGCGAGGGATACGCAGTATTTT.

The CDR3 protein is CASSRGLAAANNEQFF. The DNA of the CDR3 is TGTGCCAGCAGCAGAGGCCTAGCGGCCGCAAACAATGAGCAGTTCTTC. This rearrangement joins TRBV7-2 to TRBJ2-1, with 7 bases that match TRBD2. The CDR3 has 16 amino acids. Germline-derived CDR1 and CDR2 are SGHTA and FQGNSA. Losses at the gene ends were 5 bases for V and 5 bases for J; bases not matched to a gene: 12.

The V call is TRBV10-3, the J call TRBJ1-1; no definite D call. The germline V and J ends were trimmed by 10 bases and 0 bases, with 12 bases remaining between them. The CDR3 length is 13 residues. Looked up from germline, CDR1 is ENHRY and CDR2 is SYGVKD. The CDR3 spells CATSITVNTEAFF. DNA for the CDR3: TGTGCCACGAGTATCACAGTGAACACTGAAGCTTTCTTT.

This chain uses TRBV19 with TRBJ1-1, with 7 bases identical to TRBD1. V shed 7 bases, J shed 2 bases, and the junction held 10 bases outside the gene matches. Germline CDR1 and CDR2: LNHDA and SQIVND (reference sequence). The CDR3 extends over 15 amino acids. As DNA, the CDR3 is TGTGCCAGTATGCGACAGGGAGCTAGCAACACTGAAGCTTTCTTT. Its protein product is CASMRQGASNTEAFF.

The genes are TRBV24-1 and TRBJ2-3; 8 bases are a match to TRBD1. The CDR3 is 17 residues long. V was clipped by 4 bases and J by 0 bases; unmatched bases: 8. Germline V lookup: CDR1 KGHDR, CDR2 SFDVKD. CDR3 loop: CATSESQGGVSTDTQYF. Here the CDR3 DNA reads TGTGCCACCAGTGAGTCACAGGGGGGAGTTAGCACAGATACGCAGTATTTT.

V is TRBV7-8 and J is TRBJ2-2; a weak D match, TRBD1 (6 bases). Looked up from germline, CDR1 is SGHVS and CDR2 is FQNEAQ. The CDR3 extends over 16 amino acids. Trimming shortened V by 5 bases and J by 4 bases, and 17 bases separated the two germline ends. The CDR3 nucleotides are TGTGCCAGCAGCAGAGGGACATTGGACGGCACCGGGGAGCTGTTTTTT. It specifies CASSRGTLDGTGELFF.

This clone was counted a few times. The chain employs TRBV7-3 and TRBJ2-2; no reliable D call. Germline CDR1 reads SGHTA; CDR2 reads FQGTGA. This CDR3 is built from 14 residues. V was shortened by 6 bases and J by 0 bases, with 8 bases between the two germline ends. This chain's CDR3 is CASRADSNTGELFF. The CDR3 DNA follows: TGTGCCAGCAGGGCTGACTCGAACACCGGGGAGCTGTTTTTT. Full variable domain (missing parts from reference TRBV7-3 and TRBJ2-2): GAGVSQTPSNKVTEKGKYVELRCDPISGHTALYWYRQSLGQGPEFLIYFQGTGAADDSGLPNDRFFAVRPEGSVSTLKIQRTERGDSAVYLCASRADSNTGELFFGEGSRLTVL.

CDR3 sequence reads: CAWRAPGTGNTIYF. The CDR3 DNA sequence: TGTGCCTGGAGGGCCCCCGGGACAGGAAACACCATATATTTT. V and J are TRBV30 and TRBJ1-3, with TRBD1 as a possible D gene (6 bases). Germline CDR1 and CDR2: GTSNPN and SVGIG (reference sequence). The CDR3 has 14 residues. Trimming took off 3 bases at V and 4 bases at J, with 13 bases between the two ends.